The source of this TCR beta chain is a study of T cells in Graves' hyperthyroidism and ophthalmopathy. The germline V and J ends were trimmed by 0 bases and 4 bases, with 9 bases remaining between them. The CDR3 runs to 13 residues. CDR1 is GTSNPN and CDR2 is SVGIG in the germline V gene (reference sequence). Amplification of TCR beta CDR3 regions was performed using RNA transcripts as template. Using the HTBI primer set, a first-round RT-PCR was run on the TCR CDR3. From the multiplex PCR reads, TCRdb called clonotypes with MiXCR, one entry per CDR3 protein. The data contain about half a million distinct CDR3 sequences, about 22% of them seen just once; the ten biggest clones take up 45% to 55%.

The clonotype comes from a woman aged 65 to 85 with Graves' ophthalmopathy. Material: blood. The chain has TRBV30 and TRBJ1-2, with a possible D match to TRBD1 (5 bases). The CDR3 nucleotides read TGTGCCTGGAGTGTTCAGGGCGCCTATGGCTACACCTTC. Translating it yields CAWSVQGAYGYTF.